The following is a TCR beta chain sequence with its context. The record originates from a study of blood T cell repertoires in COVID-19. Study overall: PBMCs, B-cell-depleted T cells, or T cells provided the cDNA or gDNA that made up the material.

Germline V lookup: CDR1 SGHRS, CDR2 YFSETQ. Trimming removed 0 bases at V and 1 base at J, with 5 bases between. The CDR3 consists of 13 residues. The Seattle site enrolled patients during active infection and followed them longitudinally. As handled by the study authors: Researchers report that nucleated cell counts were estimated from reference gene primer amplification. Produced via immunoSEQ multiplex PCR; TCRdb's table is partial and in-frame only. The V and J calls and clone size were taken over from that table, and D and trimming were inferred from the DNA. The table lists about 420,000 clones, roughly 89% of them singletons.

This chain links TRBV5-1 with TRBJ2-7, with a possible D match to TRBD1 (5 bases). The sample taken for sequencing was peripheral blood. The TCR sequence derives from a man between 18 and 35 years old with COVID-19, enrolled during active disease. CDR3 coding DNA: TGCGCCAGCAGCTTGGGACAGTCCTACGAGCAGTACTTC. This sequence encodes CASSLGQSYEQYF.